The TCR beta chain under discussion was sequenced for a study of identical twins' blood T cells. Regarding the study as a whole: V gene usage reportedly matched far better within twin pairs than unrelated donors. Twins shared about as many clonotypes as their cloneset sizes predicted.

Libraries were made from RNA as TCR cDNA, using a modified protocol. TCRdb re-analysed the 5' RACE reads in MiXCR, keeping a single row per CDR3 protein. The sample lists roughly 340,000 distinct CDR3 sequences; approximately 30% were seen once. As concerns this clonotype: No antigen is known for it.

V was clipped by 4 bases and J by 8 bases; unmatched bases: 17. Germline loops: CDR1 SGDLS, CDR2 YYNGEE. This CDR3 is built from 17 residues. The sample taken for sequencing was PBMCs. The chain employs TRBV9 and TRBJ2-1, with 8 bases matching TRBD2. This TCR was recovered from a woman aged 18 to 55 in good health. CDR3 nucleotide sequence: TGTGCCAGCAGCAAGGCTAGCGGGCTCATCGGGGTTGATGAGCAGTTCTTC. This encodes CASSKASGLIGVDEQFF.